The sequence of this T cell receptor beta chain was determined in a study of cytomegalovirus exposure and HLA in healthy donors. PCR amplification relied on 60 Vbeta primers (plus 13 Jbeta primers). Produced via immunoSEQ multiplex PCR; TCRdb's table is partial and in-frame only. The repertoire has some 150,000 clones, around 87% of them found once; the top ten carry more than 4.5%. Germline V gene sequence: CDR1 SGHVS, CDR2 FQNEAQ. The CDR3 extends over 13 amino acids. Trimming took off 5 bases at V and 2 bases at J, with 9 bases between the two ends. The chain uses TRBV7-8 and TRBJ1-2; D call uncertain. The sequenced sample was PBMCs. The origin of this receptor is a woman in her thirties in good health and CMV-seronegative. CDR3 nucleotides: TGTGCCAGCAGCCCAGCGGGAAACTATGGCTACACCTTC. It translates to CASSPAGNYGYTF.